This TCR beta chain was found in a study of vaccination effects on CD4 cells after COVID-19. As for this clone: What it recognizes is unknown.

Using immunoSEQ multiplex PCR, the repertoire was profiled, and TCRdb retains in-frame clones only, with some absent. The table lists 70,000 or so clones, under 80% of them singletons. Before sequencing took place, the ViraFEST assay used viral peptide pools to expand antigen-specific CD4+ T cells. It was after approximately 11 days of culture that CD4+ T cells were isolated. Nucleocapsid antibody tests were negative, and the vaccine recipients had no prior SARS-CoV-2 infection. On both days 3 and 7, half of the culture medium was replaced with IL-2 medium. The CDR3 sequence is 13 residues long. Germline-derived CDR1 and CDR2 are KGHDR and SFDVKD. V was clipped by 7 bases and J by 2 bases; unmatched bases: 1.

The chain couples TRBV24-1 to TRBJ2-7, with TRBD1 matching 10 bases. The specimen was CD4+ T cells from PBMCs cultured with SARS-CoV-2 spike peptides, collected before COVID-19 vaccination. The receptor was derived from a human donor who received a COVID-19 vaccine. This chain's CDR3 is CATSGTGAYEQYV. CDR3 coding DNA: TGTGCCACCAGCGGGACAGGGGCCTACGAGCAGTACGTC.